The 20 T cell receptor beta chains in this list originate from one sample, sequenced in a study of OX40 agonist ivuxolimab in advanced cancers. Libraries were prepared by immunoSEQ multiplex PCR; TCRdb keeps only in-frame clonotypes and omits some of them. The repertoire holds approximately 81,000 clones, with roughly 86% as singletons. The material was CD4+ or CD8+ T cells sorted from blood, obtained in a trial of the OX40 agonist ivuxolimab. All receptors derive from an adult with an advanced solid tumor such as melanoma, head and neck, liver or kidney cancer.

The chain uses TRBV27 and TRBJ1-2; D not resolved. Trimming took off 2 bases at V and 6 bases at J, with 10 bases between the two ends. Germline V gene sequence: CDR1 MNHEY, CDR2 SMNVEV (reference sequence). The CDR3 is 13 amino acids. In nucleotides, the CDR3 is TGTGCCAGCAGTTTACGAGGGTTTGATGGCTACACCTTC. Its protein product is CASSLRGFDGYTF.

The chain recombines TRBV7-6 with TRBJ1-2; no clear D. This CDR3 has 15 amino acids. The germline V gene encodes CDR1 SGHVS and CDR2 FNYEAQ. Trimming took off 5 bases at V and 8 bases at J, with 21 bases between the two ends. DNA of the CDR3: TGTGCCAGCAGCGCCCGATTGGACCTGGATCGCGGCTACACCTTC. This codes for CASSARLDLDRGYTF.

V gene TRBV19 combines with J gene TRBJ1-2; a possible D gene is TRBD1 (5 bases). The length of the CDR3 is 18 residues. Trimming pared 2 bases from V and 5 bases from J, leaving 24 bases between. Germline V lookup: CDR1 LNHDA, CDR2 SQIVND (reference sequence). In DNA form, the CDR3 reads TGTGCCAGTAGTATACCCTCCCCGCGACAGCTGAGCAAGTATGGCTACACCTTC. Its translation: CASSIPSPRQLSKYGYTF.

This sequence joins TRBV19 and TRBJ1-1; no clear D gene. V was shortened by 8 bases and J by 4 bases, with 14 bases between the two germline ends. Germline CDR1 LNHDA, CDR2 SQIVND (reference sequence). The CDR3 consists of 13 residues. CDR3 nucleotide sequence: TGTGCCAGTGCCCCTGACCCGAGCACTGAAGCTTTCTTT. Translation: CASAPDPSTEAFF.

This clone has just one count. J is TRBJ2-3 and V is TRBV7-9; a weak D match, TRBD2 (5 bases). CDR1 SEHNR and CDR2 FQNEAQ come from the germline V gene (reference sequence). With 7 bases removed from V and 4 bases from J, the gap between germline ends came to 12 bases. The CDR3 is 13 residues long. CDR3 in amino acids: CASTTTKADTQYF. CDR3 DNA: TGTGCCAGCACAACGACTAAGGCAGATACGCAGTATTTT.

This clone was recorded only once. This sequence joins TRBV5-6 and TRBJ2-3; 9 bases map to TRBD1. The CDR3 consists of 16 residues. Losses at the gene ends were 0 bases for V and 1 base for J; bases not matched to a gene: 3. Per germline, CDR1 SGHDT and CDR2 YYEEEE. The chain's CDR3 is CASSLDWDRGTDTQYF. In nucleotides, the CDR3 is TGTGCCAGCAGCTTGGATTGGGACAGGGGCACAGATACGCAGTATTTT. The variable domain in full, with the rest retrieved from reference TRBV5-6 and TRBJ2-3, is DAGVTQSPTHLIKTRGQQVTLRCSPKSGHDTVSWYQQALGQGPQFIFQYYEEEERQRGNFPDRFSGHQFPNYSSELNVNALLLGDSALYLCASSLDWDRGTDTQYFGPGTRLTVL.

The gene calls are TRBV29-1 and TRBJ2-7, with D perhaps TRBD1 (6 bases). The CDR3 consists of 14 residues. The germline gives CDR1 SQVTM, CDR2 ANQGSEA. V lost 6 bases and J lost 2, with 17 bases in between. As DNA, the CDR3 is TGCAGCGTGTCCCGGGGCAGGGGACCCTACGAGCAGTACTTC. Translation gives CSVSRGRGPYEQYF.

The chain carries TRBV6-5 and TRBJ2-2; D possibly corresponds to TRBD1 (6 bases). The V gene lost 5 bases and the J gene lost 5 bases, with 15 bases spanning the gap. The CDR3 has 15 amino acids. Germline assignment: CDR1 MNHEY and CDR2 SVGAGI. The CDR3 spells CASSTLGQPTGELFF. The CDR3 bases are TGTGCCAGCAGTACCCTAGGACAGCCAACCGGGGAGCTGTTTTTT.

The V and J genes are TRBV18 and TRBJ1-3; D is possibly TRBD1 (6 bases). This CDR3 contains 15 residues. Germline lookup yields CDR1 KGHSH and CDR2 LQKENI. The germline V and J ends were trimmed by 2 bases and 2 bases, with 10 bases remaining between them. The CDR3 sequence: CASSPGGGTGNTIYF. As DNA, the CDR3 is TGTGCCAGCTCACCAGGGGGGGGCACTGGAAACACCATATATTTT.

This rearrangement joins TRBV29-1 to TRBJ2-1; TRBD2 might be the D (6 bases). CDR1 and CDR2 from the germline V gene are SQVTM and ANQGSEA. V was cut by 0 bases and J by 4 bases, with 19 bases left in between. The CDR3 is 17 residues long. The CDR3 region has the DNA TGCAGCGTTGAAGAGCCGGGGGATGTAAGGGGATACAATGAGCAGTTCTTC. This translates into CSVEEPGDVRGYNEQFF.

CDR3: CASSLLSTSGRPYEQYF. The CDR3 nucleotides read TGTGCCAGCAGCTTACTCTCGACTAGCGGGAGACCCTACGAGCAGTACTTC. This chain uses TRBV7-9 with TRBJ2-7, with TRBD2 identical over 12 bases. V gave up 2 bases and J gave up 2 bases; unmatched junction bases: 7. Germline assignment: CDR1 SEHNR and CDR2 FQNEAQ (reference sequence). The CDR3 has 17 amino acids.

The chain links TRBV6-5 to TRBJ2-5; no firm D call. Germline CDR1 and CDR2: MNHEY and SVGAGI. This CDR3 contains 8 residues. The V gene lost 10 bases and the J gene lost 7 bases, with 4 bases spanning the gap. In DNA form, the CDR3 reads TGTGCCACCAGGACCCAGTACTTC. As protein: CATRTQYF.

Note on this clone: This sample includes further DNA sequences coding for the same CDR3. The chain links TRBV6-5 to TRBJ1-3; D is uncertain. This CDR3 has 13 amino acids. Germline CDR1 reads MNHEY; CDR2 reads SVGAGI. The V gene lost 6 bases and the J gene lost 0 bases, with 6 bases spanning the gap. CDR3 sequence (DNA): TGTGCCAGCAGGGGGTCCTCTGGAAACACCATATATTTT. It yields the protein CASRGSSGNTIYF.

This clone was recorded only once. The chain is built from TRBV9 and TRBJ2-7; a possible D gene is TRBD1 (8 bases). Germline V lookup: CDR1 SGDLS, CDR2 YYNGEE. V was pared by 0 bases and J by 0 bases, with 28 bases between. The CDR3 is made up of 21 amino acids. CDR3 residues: CASSVGEGGQGAPLNSYEQYF. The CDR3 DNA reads TGTGCCAGCAGCGTAGGTGAGGGGGGGCAGGGGGCCCCTCTTAACTCCTACGAGCAGTACTTC.

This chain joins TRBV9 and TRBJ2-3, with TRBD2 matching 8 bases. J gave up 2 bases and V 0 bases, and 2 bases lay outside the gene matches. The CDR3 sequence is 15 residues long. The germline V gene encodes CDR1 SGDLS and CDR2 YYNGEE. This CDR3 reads CASSVAGGFTDTQYF. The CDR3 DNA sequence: TGTGCCAGCAGCGTAGCGGGAGGGTTCACAGATACGCAGTATTTT.

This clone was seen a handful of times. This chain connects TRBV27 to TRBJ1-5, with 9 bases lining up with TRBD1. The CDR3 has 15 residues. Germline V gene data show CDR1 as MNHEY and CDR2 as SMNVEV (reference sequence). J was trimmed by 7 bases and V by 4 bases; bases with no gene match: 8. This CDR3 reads CASSSGQGRGQPQHF. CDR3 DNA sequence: TGTGCCAGCAGTTCGGGACAGGGAAGAGGACAGCCCCAGCATTTT.

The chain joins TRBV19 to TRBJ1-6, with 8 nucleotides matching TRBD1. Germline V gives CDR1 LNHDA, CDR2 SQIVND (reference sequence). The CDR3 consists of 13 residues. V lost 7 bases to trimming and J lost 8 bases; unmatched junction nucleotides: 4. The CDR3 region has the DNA TGTGCCAGTAATCAGGGGGCGGATTCACCCCTCCACTTT. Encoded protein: CASNQGADSPLHF.

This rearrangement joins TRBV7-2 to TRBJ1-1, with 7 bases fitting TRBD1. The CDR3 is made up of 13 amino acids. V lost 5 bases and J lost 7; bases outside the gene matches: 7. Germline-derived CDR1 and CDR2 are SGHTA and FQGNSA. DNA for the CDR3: TGTGCCAGCAGCCATTCGGGGGACAGTGAAGCTTTCTTT. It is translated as CASSHSGDSEAFF.

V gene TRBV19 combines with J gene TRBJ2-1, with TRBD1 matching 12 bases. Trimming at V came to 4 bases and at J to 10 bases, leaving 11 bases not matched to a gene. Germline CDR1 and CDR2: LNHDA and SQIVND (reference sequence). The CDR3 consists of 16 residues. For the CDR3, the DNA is TGTGCCAGTAGTACCGAACCGGGACAGGGGGCGCGGGAGCAGTTCTTC. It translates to CASSTEPGQGAREQFF.

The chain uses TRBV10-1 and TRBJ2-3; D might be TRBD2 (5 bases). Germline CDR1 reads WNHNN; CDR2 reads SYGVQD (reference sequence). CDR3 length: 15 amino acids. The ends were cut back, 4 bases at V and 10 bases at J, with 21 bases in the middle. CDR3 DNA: TGCGCCAGCAGTGCTGACCTAGCCTCGGCGAGGGCGCAGTATTTT. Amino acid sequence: CASSADLASARAQYF.